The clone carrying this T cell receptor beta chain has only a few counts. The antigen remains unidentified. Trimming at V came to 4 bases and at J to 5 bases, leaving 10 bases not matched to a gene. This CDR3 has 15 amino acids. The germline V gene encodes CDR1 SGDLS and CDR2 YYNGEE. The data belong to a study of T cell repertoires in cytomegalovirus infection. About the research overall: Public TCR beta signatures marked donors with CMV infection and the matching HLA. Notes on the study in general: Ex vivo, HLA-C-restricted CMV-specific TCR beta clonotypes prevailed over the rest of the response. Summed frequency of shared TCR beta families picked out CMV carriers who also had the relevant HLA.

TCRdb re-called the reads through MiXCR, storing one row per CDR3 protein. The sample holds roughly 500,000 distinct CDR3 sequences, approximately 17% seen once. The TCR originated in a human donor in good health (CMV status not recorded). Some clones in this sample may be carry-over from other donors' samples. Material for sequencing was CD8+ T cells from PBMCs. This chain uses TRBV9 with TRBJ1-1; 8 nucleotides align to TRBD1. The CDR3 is CASSRGQEMTTEAFF. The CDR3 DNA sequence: TGTGCCAGCAGCCGGGGACAGGAAATGACAACTGAAGCTTTCTTT.